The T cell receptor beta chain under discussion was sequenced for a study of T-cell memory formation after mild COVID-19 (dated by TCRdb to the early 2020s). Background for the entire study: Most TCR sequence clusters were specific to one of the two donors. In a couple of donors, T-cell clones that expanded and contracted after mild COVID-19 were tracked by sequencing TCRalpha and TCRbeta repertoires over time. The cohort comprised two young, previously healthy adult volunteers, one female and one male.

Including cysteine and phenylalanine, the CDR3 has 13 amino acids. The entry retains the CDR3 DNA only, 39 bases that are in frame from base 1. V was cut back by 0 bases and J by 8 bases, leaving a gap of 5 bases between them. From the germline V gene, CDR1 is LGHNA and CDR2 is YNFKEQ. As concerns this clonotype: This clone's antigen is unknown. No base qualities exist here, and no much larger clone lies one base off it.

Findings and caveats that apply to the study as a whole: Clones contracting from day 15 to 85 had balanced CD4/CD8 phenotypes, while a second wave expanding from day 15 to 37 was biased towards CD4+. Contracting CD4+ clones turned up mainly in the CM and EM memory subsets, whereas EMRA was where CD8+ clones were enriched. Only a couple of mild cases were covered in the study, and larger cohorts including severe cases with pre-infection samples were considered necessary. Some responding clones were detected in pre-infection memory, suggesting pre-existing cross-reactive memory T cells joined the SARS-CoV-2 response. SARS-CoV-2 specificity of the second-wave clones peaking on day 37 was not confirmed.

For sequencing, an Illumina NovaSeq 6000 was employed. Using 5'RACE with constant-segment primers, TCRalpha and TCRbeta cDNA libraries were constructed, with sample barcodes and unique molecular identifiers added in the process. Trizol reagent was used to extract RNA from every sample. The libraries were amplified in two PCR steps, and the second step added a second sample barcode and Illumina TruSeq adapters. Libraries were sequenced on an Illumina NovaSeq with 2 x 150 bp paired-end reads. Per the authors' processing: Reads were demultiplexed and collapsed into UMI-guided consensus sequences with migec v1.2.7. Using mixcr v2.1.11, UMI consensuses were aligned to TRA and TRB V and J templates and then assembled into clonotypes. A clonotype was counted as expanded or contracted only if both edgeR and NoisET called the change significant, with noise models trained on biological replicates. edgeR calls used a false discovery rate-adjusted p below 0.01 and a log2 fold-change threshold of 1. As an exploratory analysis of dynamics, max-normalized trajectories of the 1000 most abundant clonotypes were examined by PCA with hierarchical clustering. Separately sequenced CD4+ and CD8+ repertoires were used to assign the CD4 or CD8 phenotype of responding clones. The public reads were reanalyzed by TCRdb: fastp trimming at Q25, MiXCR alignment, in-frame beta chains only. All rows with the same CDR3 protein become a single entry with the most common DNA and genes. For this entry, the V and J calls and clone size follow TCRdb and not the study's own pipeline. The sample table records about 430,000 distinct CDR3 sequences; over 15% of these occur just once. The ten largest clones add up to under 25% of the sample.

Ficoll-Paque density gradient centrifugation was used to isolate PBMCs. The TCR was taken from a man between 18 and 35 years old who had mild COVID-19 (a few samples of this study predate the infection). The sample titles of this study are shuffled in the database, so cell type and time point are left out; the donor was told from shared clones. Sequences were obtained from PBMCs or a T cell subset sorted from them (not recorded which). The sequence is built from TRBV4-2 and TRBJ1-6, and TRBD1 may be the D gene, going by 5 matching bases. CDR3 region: CASSQEGDSPLHF. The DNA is TGTGCCAGCAGCCAAGAAGGGGATTCACCCCTCCACTTT.